The 19 T cell receptor beta chains below all came from one sample that was sequenced in a study of T-cell memory formation after mild COVID-19. TCRdb called the 5' RACE reads again in MiXCR, with one record for every CDR3 protein. The sample shows fewer than 400,000 distinct CDR3 sequences, over 10% of them seen only once. The sequenced material came from PBMCs or a T cell subset sorted from them (not recorded which). Source of these receptors: a man between 18 and 35 years old who had mild COVID-19 (a few samples of this study predate the infection). Cell type and time point are not known.

This chain links TRBV7-9 with TRBJ2-1; D gene uncertain. The germline V gene has CDR1 SEHNR and CDR2 FQNEAQ (reference sequence). The CDR3 runs 13 residues. The V end lost 3 bases, the J end lost 9 bases, and 12 bases lay between the germline ends. The CDR3 sequence is CASSLVVPAEQFF. Here the CDR3 DNA reads TGTGCCAGCAGCTTGGTTGTGCCAGCTGAGCAGTTCTTC.

The V call is TRBV7-6, the J call TRBJ1-5, with a weak D call TRBD1 (6 bases). Germline assignment: CDR1 SGHVS and CDR2 FNYEAQ. Trimming left V 0 bases short and J 4 bases short, with 16 bases between. This CDR3 spans 17 amino acids. This CDR3 reads CASSLALDRTENQPQHF. In DNA form, the CDR3 reads TGTGCCAGCAGCTTAGCCCTAGACAGGACTGAGAATCAGCCCCAGCATTTT.

This clonotype came up a few times. The V call is TRBV5-1, the J call TRBJ2-2, with D perhaps matching TRBD2 (5 bases). The CDR3 sequence is 16 residues long. The germline V gene has CDR1 SGHRS and CDR2 YFSETQ. Trimming took 5 bases from V and 1 from J, leaving 15 bases between them. This chain's CDR3 is CASSEGVTLNTGELFF. Written as DNA, the CDR3 is TGCGCCAGCAGTGAGGGTGTAACCTTGAACACCGGGGAGCTGTTTTTT.

This chain's CDR3 is CASSGLGARSNQPQHF. The CDR3 DNA is TGCGCCAGCAGTGGTTTGGGGGCGCGGAGCAATCAGCCCCAGCATTTT. The rearrangement links TRBV23-1 to TRBJ1-5; D might be TRBD1 (6 bases). TRBV23-1 is marked as an open reading frame, function uncertain. Trimming pared 5 bases from V and 1 base from J, leaving 15 bases between. This CDR3 comprises 16 residues.

This sequence joins TRBV6-6 and TRBJ2-7, with a tentative D call TRBD2 (6 bases). This CDR3 contains 14 residues. Per germline, CDR1 MNHNY and CDR2 SVGAGI (reference sequence). V gave up 2 bases and J gave up 9 bases, with 17 bases separating them. The CDR3 coding sequence is TGTGCCAGCAGTTACGGGGTCAGGACGGGGGTGCAGTACGTC. As protein: CASSYGVRTGVQYV.

The rearrangement uses TRBV12-3 or TRBV12-4 and TRBJ1-6, with 7 nucleotides matching TRBD1. The length of the CDR3 is 16 residues. The junction had 8 bases not matched to a gene; V was cut back by 2 bases and J by 7 bases. CDR3: CASSLSGTVPNSPLHF. The CDR3 coding sequence is TGTGCCAGCAGTTTATCAGGGACAGTACCAAATTCACCCCTCCACTTT.

This clonotype was detected ten times or more. The chain carries TRBV12-3 or TRBV12-4 and TRBJ1-1; D is ambiguous. The germline V and J ends were trimmed by 3 bases and 3 bases, with 11 bases remaining between them. The CDR3 is 14 residues long. CDR3 sequence reads: CASSLSGPYTEAFF. For the CDR3, the DNA is TGTGCCAGCAGTTTGTCTGGCCCCTACACTGAAGCTTTCTTT.

The V gene is TRBV5-1, the J gene TRBJ2-7, with TRBD1 matching 8 bases. Germline CDR1 and CDR2: SGHRS and YFSETQ. V gave up 3 bases and J gave up 12 bases; unmatched junction bases: 8. The CDR3 sequence is 12 residues long. Here the CDR3 DNA reads TGCGCCAGCAGCTACGGACAGGGCTTGACGTACTTC. Translation gives CASSYGQGLTYF.

This clonotype was found a few times. The chain recombines TRBV29-1 with TRBJ1-4; D might be TRBD1 (5 bases). Looked up from germline, CDR1 is SQVTM and CDR2 is ANQGSEA. CDR3 length: 13 residues. The V and J ends lost 0 bases and 11 bases respectively, with 13 bases between them. This CDR3 is CSVEDGGGPKLFF. Here the CDR3 DNA reads TGCAGCGTTGAAGATGGGGGAGGTCCCAAACTGTTTTTT.

This clonotype was counted once. In nucleotides, the CDR3 is TGTGCCAGCAGCCAAAGGACAGGGGATAATGAAAAACTGTTTTTT. Translation gives CASSQRTGDNEKLFF. This chain links TRBV5-8 with TRBJ1-4; 9 positions match TRBD1. From germline, CDR1 is SGHTS and CDR2 YDEGEE. J gave up 4 bases and V 4 bases, and 5 bases lay outside the gene matches. The CDR3 covers 15 residues.

The chain combines TRBV10-3 with TRBJ2-7, with 9 positions matching TRBD1. This CDR3 region has 14 residues. The ends lost 1 base at V and 7 bases at J; junction bases unmatched: 5. Germline V gene sequence: CDR1 ENHRY, CDR2 SYGVKD. The CDR3 DNA reads TGTGCCATCAGTGAGTTCTCCGGGACAGGGGAGCAGTACGTC. Encoded protein: CAISEFSGTGEQYV.

This clonotype has at least ten counts. The V call is TRBV6-4, the J call TRBJ2-1, with TRBD2 as a possible D gene (7 bases). This CDR3 has 16 residues. Trimming pared 0 bases from V and 3 bases from J, leaving 12 bases between. Germline V gene sequence: CDR1 MRHNA, CDR2 SNTAGT. The CDR3 sequence is CASSDSWGGHYNEQFF. The CDR3 nucleotides are TGTGCCAGCAGTGACTCCTGGGGGGGGCACTACAATGAGCAGTTCTTC.

This clonotype appeared a few times. The chain combines TRBV9 with TRBJ2-1, with a weak D call TRBD2 (6 bases). CDR1 is SGDLS, CDR2 YYNGEE, per germline. V was cut by 4 bases and J by 7 bases, with 18 bases left in between. This CDR3 comprises 15 residues. The CDR3 reads CASSPRVAESNEQFF. The DNA for the CDR3 is TGTGCCAGCAGCCCCCGGGTAGCGGAGTCAAATGAGCAGTTCTTC.

The sample holds a few counts of this clonotype. The chain has TRBV5-4 and TRBJ2-7; D possibly corresponds to TRBD1 (5 bases). The CDR3 extends over 14 amino acids. The germline CDR1 and CDR2 sequences are SGHNT and YYREEE (reference sequence). Written as DNA, the CDR3 is TGTGCCAGCAGCTTGGAAGCAGGGTCCTCCGAGCAGTACGTC. This gives the protein CASSLEAGSSEQYV.

The chain recombines TRBV15 with TRBJ2-7, with 7 positions matching TRBD1. The junction had 0 bases not matched to a gene; V was cut back by 3 bases and J by 4 bases. Per the germline V gene, CDR1 is LNHNV and CDR2 is YYDKDF (reference sequence). The CDR3 is made up of 12 amino acids. As DNA, the CDR3 is TGTGCCACCAGCAGGACAGGGTACGAGCAGTACTTC. It is translated as CATSRTGYEQYF.

The table lists this clonotype with a few counts. This sequence joins TRBV7-2 and TRBJ2-7; the D is unclear. Germline V gives CDR1 SGHTA, CDR2 FQGNSA. The CDR3 contains 13 residues. Trimming left V 1 base short and J 7 bases short, with 11 bases between. The CDR3 bases are TGTGCCAGCAGCTTAGGGTTTCTAAGGGAGCAGTACGTC. It translates to CASSLGFLREQYV.

This clonotype occurred many times. The chain uses TRBV7-6 and TRBJ2-2; D may be TRBD1 or TRBD2 (5 bases each). Deletions cut 1 base from V and 4 bases from J, with 10 bases between. CDR1 is SGHVS, CDR2 FNYEAQ, per germline. CDR3 length equals 15 residues. The CDR3 nucleotides are TGTGCCAGCAGCTTAGTGAGGGGCGTCACCGGGGAGCTGTTTTTT. Translation: CASSLVRGVTGELFF.

This clonotype was seen a handful of times. The chain couples TRBV20-1 to TRBJ1-5, with TRBD1 identical over 7 bases. V lost 0 bases and J lost 0; bases outside the gene matches: 8. This CDR3 comprises 17 residues. The V gene's germline CDR1 is DFQATT and CDR2 SNEGSKA (reference sequence). As DNA, the CDR3 is TGCAGTGCTAGAGAGGAAGGACAGGTGTATAGCAATCAGCCCCAGCATTTT. Protein: CSAREEGQVYSNQPQHF.

Only a few counts were recorded for this clonotype. V and J are TRBV6-6 and TRBJ1-2; D uncertain. The germline V gene encodes CDR1 MNHNY and CDR2 SVGAGI (reference sequence). The CDR3 has 15 amino acids. Trimming stripped 3 bases from V and 5 bases from J, with 16 bases between. The CDR3 here is CASSYLPGDIYGYTF. For the CDR3, the DNA is TGTGCCAGCAGTTATCTCCCAGGCGACATTTATGGCTACACCTTC.